These 31 T cell receptor beta chains were sequenced from one sample in a study of beta chain features in type 1 diabetes. Since all of the isolated RNA was reverse transcribed, expressed TCRB transcripts were what got sequenced. Profiling relied on immunoSEQ multiplex PCR, and the TCRdb table lists in-frame clones only, not all of them. Among hundreds of thousands of clones listed, around 30% were seen once. The sample taken for sequencing was naive CD4+ T cells from blood. These TCRs come from a man between 18 and 35 years old in good health.

The chain combines TRBV4-3 with TRBJ2-1, with TRBD2 matching 8 bases. This CDR3 has 17 amino acids. The V gene's germline CDR1 is LGHNA and CDR2 YSLEER. Losses at the gene ends were 1 base for V and 5 bases for J; bases not matched to a gene: 10. This chain's CDR3 is CASSQAPHGRVNNEQFF. CDR3 DNA: TGCGCCAGCAGCCAAGCCCCCCACGGGAGGGTGAACAATGAGCAGTTCTTC.

The chain couples TRBV4-1 to TRBJ2-4; D gene uncertain. The CDR3 covers 15 residues. Trimming took 0 bases from V and 9 from J, leaving 15 bases between them. Germline V gene data show CDR1 as MGHRA and CDR2 as YSYEKL. CDR3 DNA: TGCGCCAGCAGCCAAGAGGATTTTCCAGGATCCATTCAGTACTTC. The encoded protein is CASSQEDFPGSIQYF.

This clone was seen a handful of times. The chain recombines TRBV30 with TRBJ2-1; the D gene is possibly TRBD1 (6 bases). V lost 4 bases, J lost 6 bases, and 13 bases lay in between. The germline V gene has CDR1 GTSNPN and CDR2 SVGIG (reference sequence). This CDR3 has 13 amino acids. CDR3 DNA: TGTGCCTGGACTACAGGGTATGGCAATGAGCAGTTCTTC. Its protein product is CAWTTGYGNEQFF.

The V call is TRBV28, the J call TRBJ2-5, with TRBD2 matching over 12 bases. After removal of 5 bases from V and 5 bases from J, the junction contained 3 bases not matched to a gene. CDR1 MDHEN and CDR2 SYDVKM come from the germline V gene. The CDR3 is made up of 14 amino acids. The CDR3 nucleotides are TGTGCCAGCAGTCCCGGGACTAGCGGGGAGACCCAGTACTTC. Translated, it gives CASSPGTSGETQYF.

The chain has TRBV10-3 and TRBJ2-3; 9 nucleotides align to TRBD1. This CDR3 spans 14 amino acids. Germline V gives CDR1 ENHRY, CDR2 SYGVKD. J was trimmed by 4 bases and V by 2 bases; bases with no gene match: 1. This chain's CDR3 is CAISEGQGSDTQYF. The CDR3 DNA reads TGTGCCATCAGTGAGGGACAGGGGTCAGATACGCAGTATTTT.

This chain joins TRBV27 and TRBJ1-5; D remains unclear. This CDR3 is 14 amino acids long. V was trimmed by 7 bases and J by 7 bases, leaving 17 bases between them. Per the germline V gene, CDR1 is MNHEY and CDR2 is SMNVEV (reference sequence). The CDR3 loop reads CASKLNPAGQPQHF. The CDR3 DNA sequence: TGTGCCAGCAAACTGAACCCGGCGGGGCAGCCCCAGCATTTT.

Only a few counts were recorded for this clone. This chain connects TRBV29-1 to TRBJ2-3; D is unresolved. Trimming left V 4 bases short and J 8 bases short, with 13 bases between. The CDR3 loop spans 12 amino acids. Germline-derived CDR1 and CDR2 are SQVTM and ANQGSEA. In nucleotides, the CDR3 is TGCAGCGTTGCGGGCTCCCCAGGTACGCAGTATTTT. Amino acid sequence: CSVAGSPGTQYF.

The sample holds a few counts of this clone. The J gene is TRBJ1-4, the V gene TRBV25-1; tentatively, D is TRBD1 (5 bases). Germline V gives CDR1 MGHDK, CDR2 SYGVNS. The CDR3 has 13 residues. With 5 bases removed from V and 7 bases from J, the gap between germline ends came to 11 bases. This CDR3 reads CASSPQGPEKLFF. CDR3 DNA: TGTGCCAGCAGTCCGCAGGGTCCTGAAAAACTGTTTTTT. Looking up the rest from reference TRBV25-1 and TRBJ1-4 gives the full variable domain: EADIYQTPRYLVIGTGKKITLECSQTMGHDKMYWYQQDPGMELHLIHYSYGVNSTEKGDLSSESTVSRIRTEHFPLTLESARPSHTSQYLCASSPQGPEKLFFGSGTQLSVL.

V gene TRBV7-2 combines with J gene TRBJ1-2; no definite D call. CDR1 is SGHTA and CDR2 is FQGNSA in the germline V gene. V lost 5 bases and J 8 bases, leaving 18 bases between the germline ends. This CDR3 comprises 14 residues. The CDR3 region is CASSPHRAQRGYTF. The CDR3 DNA sequence: TGTGCCAGCAGCCCTCACCGGGCCCAACGGGGCTACACCTTC.

This clone has more than one count but fewer than ten. J is TRBJ2-3 and V is TRBV19; either TRBD1 or TRBD2 may fit D (5 bases each). This CDR3 has 14 amino acids. The germline V and J ends were trimmed by 6 bases and 10 bases, with 20 bases remaining between them. Germline lookup yields CDR1 LNHDA and CDR2 SQIVND (reference sequence). CDR3 bases: TGTGCCAGTAGCCGACAGTGGAGCGGTTCATCGCAGTATTTT. Its translation is CASSRQWSGSSQYF.

This sequence joins TRBV4-2 and TRBJ2-3; D uncertain. This CDR3 is 15 amino acids long. Per germline, CDR1 LGHNA and CDR2 YNFKEQ. V was clipped by 1 base and J by 1 base, with 9 bases between them. The CDR3 protein is CASSQGFYGTDTQYF. The CDR3 DNA reads TGTGCCAGCAGCCAAGGGTTTTATGGCACAGATACGCAGTATTTT.

V gene TRBV30 combines with J gene TRBJ2-7, with 8 bases aligning to TRBD1. J lost 3 bases, V lost 2 bases, and 3 bases had no gene match. The CDR3 contains 13 residues. Germline CDR1 GTSNPN, CDR2 SVGIG (reference sequence). CDR3 nucleotide sequence: TGTGCCTGGAGTTCCGGGACAGGCTACGAGCAGTACTTC. It codes for CAWSSGTGYEQYF.

This clone appeared a few times. This rearrangement joins TRBV6-6 to TRBJ2-5; the D is unclear. The germline CDR1 and CDR2 sequences are MNHNY and SVGAGI (reference sequence). The CDR3 has 10 amino acids. V lost 10 bases to trimming and J lost 4 bases, with 7 bases between them. The CDR3 loop is CATGIETQYF. CDR3 DNA: TGTGCCACCGGTATAGAGACCCAGTACTTC.

V usage is TRBV5-4 and J usage is TRBJ2-1, with D perhaps TRBD2 (5 bases). The germline V and J ends were trimmed by 0 bases and 3 bases, with 10 bases remaining between them. Germline V gene lookup returns CDR1 SGHNT and CDR2 YYREEE (reference sequence). This CDR3 region has 15 residues. This chain's CDR3 is CASSLVGLGYNEQFF. The CDR3 bases are TGTGCCAGCAGCTTGGTAGGACTTGGCTACAATGAGCAGTTCTTC.

This rearrangement joins TRBV30 to TRBJ1-5, with D hard to call. V lost 1 base to trimming and J lost 7 bases, with 17 bases between them. Germline values: CDR1 GTSNPN, CDR2 SVGIG (reference sequence). The CDR3 has 15 residues. The CDR3 here is CAWSGGPAWVQPQHF. As DNA, the CDR3 is TGTGCCTGGAGTGGAGGACCCGCCTGGGTACAGCCCCAGCATTTT.

The chain combines TRBV27 with TRBJ2-1; D gene ambiguous. The CDR3 covers 13 residues. Germline V CDR1 and CDR2: MNHEY, SMNVEV (reference sequence). The V end was cut by 5 bases, the J end by 7 bases, with 12 bases between. CDR3 DNA sequence: TGTGCCAGCAGTCCGGACCTTCGAAATGAGCAGTTCTTC. Translation: CASSPDLRNEQFF.

The chain links TRBV7-2 to TRBJ2-1, with D possibly TRBD2 on 6 matching bases. The CDR3 runs to 14 residues. With 1 base removed from V and 7 bases from J, the gap between germline ends came to 11 bases. From germline, CDR1 is SGHTA and CDR2 FQGNSA. The CDR3, as DNA: TGTGCCAGCAGCTTAGAGGAGGGAAGAAATGAGCAGTTCTTC. Translated: CASSLEEGRNEQFF. Complete variable domain (other parts from reference TRBV7-2 and TRBJ2-1): GAGVSQSPSNKVTEKGKDVELRCDPISGHTALYWYRQSLGQGLEFLIYFQGNSAPDKSGLPSDRFSAERTGGSVSTLTIQRTQQEDSAVYLCASSLEEGRNEQFFGPGTRLTVL.

In this sample, this clone turned up a few times. J is TRBJ2-7 and V is TRBV29-1; 9 bases are a match to TRBD1. CDR1 and CDR2 from the germline V gene are SQVTM and ANQGSEA. The trim removed 6 bases at V and 1 base at J, leaving 7 bases unmatched. This CDR3 region has 14 residues. The CDR3 sequence: CSVRQGGMSYEQYF. In DNA, the CDR3 is TGCAGCGTACGACAGGGGGGAATGTCCTACGAGCAGTACTTC.

J is TRBJ2-3 and V is TRBV7-9, with D possibly matching TRBD1 (7 bases). With 0 bases removed from V and 2 bases from J, the gap between germline ends came to 15 bases. The CDR3 consists of 17 residues. From germline, CDR1 is SEHNR and CDR2 FQNEAQ (reference sequence). The CDR3 bases are TGTGCCAGCAGCTTAGCTAGGAGGGACAGCCTCACAGATACGCAGTATTTT. It is translated as CASSLARRDSLTDTQYF.

The CDR3 nucleotides are TGTGCCATTTCAAAAAAGGAGAACACTGAAGCTTTCTTT. Amino acids: CAISKKENTEAFF. The V and J genes are TRBV10-3 and TRBJ1-1; unclear D gene. The CDR3 runs to 13 residues. The germline V gene has CDR1 ENHRY and CDR2 SYGVKD. The V and J ends lost 9 bases and 1 base respectively, with 12 bases between them.

This sequence joins TRBV7-2 and TRBJ2-5; 7 bases agree with TRBD1. This CDR3 spans 13 amino acids. V shed 5 bases, J shed 4 bases, and the junction held 4 bases outside the gene matches. Germline CDR1 and CDR2: SGHTA and FQGNSA. CDR3 loop: CASSRQGGETQYF. DNA of the CDR3: TGTGCCAGCAGCAGACAGGGTGGAGAGACCCAGTACTTC. Combining the CDR3 with reference TRBV7-2 and TRBJ2-5 gives the whole variable domain GAGVSQSPSNKVTEKGKDVELRCDPISGHTALYWYRQSLGQGLEFLIYFQGNSAPDKSGLPSDRFSAERTGGSVSTLTIQRTQQEDSAVYLCASSRQGGETQYFGPGTRLLVL.

DNA for the CDR3: TGCAGCGTTGCCCCCTCCAGGACAGGTCAAGAGACCCAGTACTTC. Amino acids: CSVAPSRTGQETQYF. The chain is built from TRBV29-1 and TRBJ2-5, with 7 bases lining up with TRBD1. The CDR3 has 15 residues. Germline V gene sequence: CDR1 SQVTM, CDR2 ANQGSEA. Trimming cost V 4 bases and J 2 bases; bases outside gene matches: 10.

J is TRBJ2-2 and V is TRBV14; 10 nucleotides agree with TRBD2. The CDR3 spans 16 residues. V shed 3 bases and J 2 bases; nucleotides not matched to a gene: 3. Germline assignment: CDR1 SGHDN and CDR2 FVKESK. The CDR3 DNA is TGTGCCAGCAGCCACCTAGCGGGAGTAAACACCGGGGAGCTGTTTTTT. Amino acid sequence: CASSHLAGVNTGELFF.

This CDR3 is CASSRGYRDYEQYF. CDR3 coding DNA: TGCGCCAGCAGTCGGGGTTACAGGGACTACGAGCAGTACTTC. This sequence joins TRBV4-1 and TRBJ2-7; tentative D call: TRBD1 (6 bases). Per the germline V gene, CDR1 is MGHRA and CDR2 is YSYEKL. V lost 6 bases and J 3 bases, leaving 15 bases between the germline ends. This CDR3 contains 14 residues.

This clone was counted only a few times. The rearrangement joins TRBV4-3 to TRBJ2-3; D remains unclear. The germline V and J ends were trimmed by 2 bases and 0 bases, with 12 bases remaining between them. Germline CDR1 is LGHNA and CDR2 is YSLEER. CDR3 length equals 16 residues. The DNA of the CDR3 is TGCGCCAGCAGCCAACGACCTCGTACTAGCACAGATACGCAGTATTTT. Amino acids: CASSQRPRTSTDTQYF.

The chain has TRBV14 and TRBJ2-6; D gene uncertain. Germline V gives CDR1 SGHDN, CDR2 FVKESK. Trimming removed 3 bases from V and 2 bases from J, with 5 bases in between. The CDR3 is made up of 14 amino acids. DNA of the CDR3: TGTGCCAGCAGCCATGGGGCTGGGGCCAACGTCCTGACTTTC. Amino acid sequence: CASSHGAGANVLTF.

In its sample, this clone was seen a few times. The junction differs from germline at one of its ends, possibly a read error. The J gene is TRBJ1-1, the V gene TRBV29-1, with no clear D. There are 15 residues in the CDR3. The V gene's germline CDR1 is SQVTM and CDR2 ANQGSEA. The CDR3 is CSVQDSGHQDTEAFF. The CDR3 nucleotides read TGCAGCGTTCAAGATTCAGGCCACCAGGACACTGAAGCTTTCTTT.

As for this clone: Other DNA sequences from this sample encode an identical CDR3 as well. The chain couples TRBV5-1 to TRBJ2-5, with D possibly TRBD2 on 5 matching bases. V dropped 0 bases and J dropped 5 bases, with 8 bases sitting between them. This CDR3 has 13 residues. Germline CDR1 and CDR2: SGHRS and YFSETQ. CDR3 region: CASSLAGRETQYF. CDR3 nucleotide sequence: TGCGCCAGCAGCTTGGCGGGAAGGGAGACCCAGTACTTC. The full variable domain, in which reference TRBV5-1 and TRBJ2-5 provide the parts outside the CDR3, is KAGVTQTPRYLIKTRGQQVTLSCSPISGHRSVSWYQQTPGQGLQFLFEYFSETQRNKGNFPGRFSGRQFSNSRSEMNVSTLELGDSALYLCASSLAGRETQYFGPGTRLLVL.

The J gene is TRBJ2-7, the V gene TRBV5-1; D call uncertain. The CDR3 has 14 amino acids. Germline V gives CDR1 SGHRS, CDR2 YFSETQ. V lost 0 bases to trimming and J lost 0 bases, with 7 bases between them. DNA for the CDR3: TGCGCCAGCAGCTTGGAGGCCAACTCCTACGAGCAGTACTTC. Its translation is CASSLEANSYEQYF.

The V call is TRBV29-1, the J call TRBJ2-1; no clear D. Germline loops: CDR1 SQVTM, CDR2 ANQGSEA. This CDR3 comprises 13 residues. The germline V and J ends were trimmed by 3 bases and 7 bases, with 13 bases remaining between them. The CDR3 DNA reads as TGCAGCGTTGACTTAACCGCTCGGAATGAGCAGTTCTTC. It is translated as CSVDLTARNEQFF.

This clone was seen more than once but under ten times. V usage is TRBV29-1 and J usage is TRBJ2-4; a weak D match, TRBD1 (5 bases). Between the trimmed V and J ends, which lost 6 bases and 0 bases, there was a span of 9 bases. The CDR3 covers 13 residues. In germline, CDR1 is SQVTM, CDR2 ANQGSEA. The CDR3 nucleotides are TGCAGCGTCTTCAGGGTAGCCAAAAACATTCAGTACTTC. Protein: CSVFRVAKNIQYF.